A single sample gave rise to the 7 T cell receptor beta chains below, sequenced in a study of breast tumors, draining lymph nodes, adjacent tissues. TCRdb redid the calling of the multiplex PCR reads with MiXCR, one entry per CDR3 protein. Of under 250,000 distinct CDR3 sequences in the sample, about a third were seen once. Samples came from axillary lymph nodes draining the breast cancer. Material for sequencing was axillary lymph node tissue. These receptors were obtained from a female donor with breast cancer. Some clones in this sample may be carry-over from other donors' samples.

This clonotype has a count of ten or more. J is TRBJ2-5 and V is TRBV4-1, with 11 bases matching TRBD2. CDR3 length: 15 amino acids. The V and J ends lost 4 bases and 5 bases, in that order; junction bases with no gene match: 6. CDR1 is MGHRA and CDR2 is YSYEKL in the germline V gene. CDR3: CASSPRRTSGETQYF. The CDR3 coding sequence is TGCGCCAGCAGCCCGCGTAGGACTAGCGGGGAGACCCAGTACTTC.

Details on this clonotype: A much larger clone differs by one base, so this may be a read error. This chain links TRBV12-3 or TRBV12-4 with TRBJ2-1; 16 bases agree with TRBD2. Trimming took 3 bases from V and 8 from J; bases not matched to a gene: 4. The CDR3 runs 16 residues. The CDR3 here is CASSFGGTSGRDEQFF. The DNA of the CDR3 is TGTGCCAGCAGTTTCGGAGGGACTAGCGGGAGGGATGAGCAGTTCTTC.

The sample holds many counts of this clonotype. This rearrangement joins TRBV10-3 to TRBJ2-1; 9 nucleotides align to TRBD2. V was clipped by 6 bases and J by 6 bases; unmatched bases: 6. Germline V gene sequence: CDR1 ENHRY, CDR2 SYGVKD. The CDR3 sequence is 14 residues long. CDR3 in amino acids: CAISRTSEINEQFF. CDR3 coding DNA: TGTGCCATCAGCCGGACTAGCGAGATCAATGAGCAGTTCTTC.

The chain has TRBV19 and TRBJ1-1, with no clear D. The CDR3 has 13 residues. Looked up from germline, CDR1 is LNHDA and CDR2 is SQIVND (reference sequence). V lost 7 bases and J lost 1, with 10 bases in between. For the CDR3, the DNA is TGTGCCAGTACGGCTACAGCGAACACTGAAGCTTTCTTT. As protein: CASTATANTEAFF.

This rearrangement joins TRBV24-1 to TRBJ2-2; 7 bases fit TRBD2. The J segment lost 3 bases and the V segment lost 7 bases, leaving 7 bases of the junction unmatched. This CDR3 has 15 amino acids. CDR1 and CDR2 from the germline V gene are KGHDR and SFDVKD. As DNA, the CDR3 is TGTGCCACCAGGGGGAGTAGCGGGTACACCGGGGAGCTGTTTTTT. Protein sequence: CATRGSSGYTGELFF.

The CDR3 spells CSVAAGSGANVLTF. The CDR3 DNA follows: TGCAGCGTTGCAGCCGGATCCGGGGCCAACGTCCTGACTTTC. The gene calls are TRBV29-1 and TRBJ2-6; D uncertain. The CDR3 contains 14 residues. The V gene's germline CDR1 is SQVTM and CDR2 ANQGSEA. V lost 4 bases and J lost 4, with 11 bases in between.

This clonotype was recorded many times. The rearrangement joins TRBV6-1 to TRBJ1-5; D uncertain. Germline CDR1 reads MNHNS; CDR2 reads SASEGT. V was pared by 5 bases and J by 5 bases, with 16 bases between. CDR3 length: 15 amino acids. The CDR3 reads CASSLEAGVDQPQHF. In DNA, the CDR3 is TGTGCCAGCAGTTTGGAAGCCGGGGTCGATCAGCCCCAGCATTTT.